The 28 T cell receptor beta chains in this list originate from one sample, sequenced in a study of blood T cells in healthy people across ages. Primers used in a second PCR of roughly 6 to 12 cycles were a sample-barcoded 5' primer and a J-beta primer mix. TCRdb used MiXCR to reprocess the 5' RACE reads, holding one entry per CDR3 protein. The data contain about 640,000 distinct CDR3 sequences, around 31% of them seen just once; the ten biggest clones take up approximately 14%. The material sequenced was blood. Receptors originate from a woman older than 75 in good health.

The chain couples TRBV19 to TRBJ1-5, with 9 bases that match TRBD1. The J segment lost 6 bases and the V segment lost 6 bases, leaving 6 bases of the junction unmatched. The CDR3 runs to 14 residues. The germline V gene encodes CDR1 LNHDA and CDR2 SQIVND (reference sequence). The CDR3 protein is CASSRQGEIQPQHF. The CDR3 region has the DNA TGTGCCAGTAGCAGACAGGGGGAAATTCAGCCCCAGCATTTT. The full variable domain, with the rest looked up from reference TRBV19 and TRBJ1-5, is DGGITQSPKYLFRKEGQNVTLSCEQNLNHDAMYWYRQDPGQGLRLIYYSQIVNDFQKGDIAEGYSVSREKKESFPLTVTSAQKNPTAFYLCASSRQGEIQPQHFGDGTRLSIL.

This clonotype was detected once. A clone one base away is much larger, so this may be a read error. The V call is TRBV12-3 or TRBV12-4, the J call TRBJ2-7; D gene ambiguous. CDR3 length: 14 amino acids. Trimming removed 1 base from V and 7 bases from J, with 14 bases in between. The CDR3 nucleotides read TGTGCCAGCAGTTTAGGTAGGGAATACAATGAGCAGTACTTC. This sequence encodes CASSLGREYNEQYF.

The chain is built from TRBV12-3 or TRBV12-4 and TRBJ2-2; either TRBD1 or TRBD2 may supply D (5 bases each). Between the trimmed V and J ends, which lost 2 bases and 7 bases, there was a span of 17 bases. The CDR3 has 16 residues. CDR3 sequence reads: CASSLRRQIGGGELFF. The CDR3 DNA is TGTGCCAGCAGTTTAAGAAGACAGATTGGGGGCGGGGAGCTGTTTTTT.

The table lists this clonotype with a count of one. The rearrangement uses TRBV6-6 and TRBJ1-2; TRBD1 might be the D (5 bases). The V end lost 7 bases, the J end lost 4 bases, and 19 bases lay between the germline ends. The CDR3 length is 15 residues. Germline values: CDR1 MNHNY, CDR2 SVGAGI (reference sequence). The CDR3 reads CASILGTQAGYGYTF. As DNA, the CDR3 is TGTGCCAGCATCCTGGGGACCCAGGCCGGCTATGGCTACACCTTC.

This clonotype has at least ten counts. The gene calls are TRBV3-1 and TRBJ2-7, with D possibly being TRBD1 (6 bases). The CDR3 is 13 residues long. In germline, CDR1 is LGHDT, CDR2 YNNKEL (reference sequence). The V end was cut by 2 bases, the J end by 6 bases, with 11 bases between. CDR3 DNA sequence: TGTGCCAGCAGCCAAACCGGACAGTCCGAGCAGTACTTC. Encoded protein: CASSQTGQSEQYF.

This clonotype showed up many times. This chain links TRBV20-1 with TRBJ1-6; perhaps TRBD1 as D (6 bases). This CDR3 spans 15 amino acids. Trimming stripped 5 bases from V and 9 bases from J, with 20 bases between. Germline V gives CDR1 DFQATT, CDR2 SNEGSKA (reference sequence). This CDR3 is CSAFPAAGVSSPLHF. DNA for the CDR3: TGCAGTGCTTTCCCGGCAGCAGGGGTTAGTTCACCCCTCCACTTT.

Here the CDR3 reads CASRLTDDIQYF. The CDR3 DNA reads as TGCGCCAGCAGACTAACCGATGACATTCAGTACTTC. This chain uses TRBV5-1 with TRBJ2-4, with D unresolved. Germline CDR1 SGHRS, CDR2 YFSETQ. CDR3 length: 12 amino acids. With 5 bases removed from V and 8 bases from J, the gap between germline ends came to 11 bases.

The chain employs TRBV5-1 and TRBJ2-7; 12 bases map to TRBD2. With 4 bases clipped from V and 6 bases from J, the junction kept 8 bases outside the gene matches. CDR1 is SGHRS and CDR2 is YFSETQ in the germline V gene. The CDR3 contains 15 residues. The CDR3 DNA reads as TGCGCCAGCAGCCACGGACTAGCGGGAAGGAGCGAGCAGTACTTC. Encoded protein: CASSHGLAGRSEQYF.

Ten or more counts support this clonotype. CDR3: CASRSIWDQETQYF. The CDR3 nucleotides read TGTGCCAGCAGATCGATTTGGGATCAAGAGACCCAGTACTTC. This chain uses TRBV2 with TRBJ2-5, with unresolved D. Trimming cost V 6 bases and J 2 bases, with 13 bases left between them. This CDR3 comprises 14 residues. Germline V CDR1 and CDR2: SNHLY, FYNNEI.

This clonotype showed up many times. CDR3 nucleotide sequence: TGTGCCAGCAGCTTAGGCGGGACTCGCTCCTACGAGCAGTACTTC. Protein sequence: CASSLGGTRSYEQYF. The chain uses TRBV5-6 and TRBJ2-7; D perhaps matches TRBD2 (6 bases). With 2 bases removed from V and 0 bases from J, the gap between germline ends came to 12 bases. Per the germline V gene, CDR1 is SGHDT and CDR2 is YYEEEE. The CDR3 is 15 residues long.

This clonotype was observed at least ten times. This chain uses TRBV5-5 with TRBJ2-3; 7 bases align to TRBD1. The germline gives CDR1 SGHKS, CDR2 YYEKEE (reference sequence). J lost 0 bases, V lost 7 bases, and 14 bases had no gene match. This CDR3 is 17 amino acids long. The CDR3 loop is CASRLTGTVPSTDTQYF. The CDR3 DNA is TGTGCCAGCCGACTTACCGGGACAGTCCCTAGCACAGATACGCAGTATTTT.

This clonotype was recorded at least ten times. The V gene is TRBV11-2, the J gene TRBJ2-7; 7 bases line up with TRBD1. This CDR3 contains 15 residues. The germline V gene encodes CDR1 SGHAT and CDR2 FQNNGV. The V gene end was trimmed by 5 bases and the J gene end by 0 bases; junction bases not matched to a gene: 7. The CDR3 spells CASSGLTGISYEQYF. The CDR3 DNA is TGTGCCAGCAGCGGGTTGACAGGGATCTCCTACGAGCAGTACTTC.

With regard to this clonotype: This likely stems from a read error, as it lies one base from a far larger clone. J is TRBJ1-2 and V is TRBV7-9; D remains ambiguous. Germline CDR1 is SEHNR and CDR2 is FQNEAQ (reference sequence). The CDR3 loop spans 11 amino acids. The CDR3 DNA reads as TGTGCCAGCAGCTTAGTGGACGGCTACATCTTC. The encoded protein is CASSLVDGYIF.

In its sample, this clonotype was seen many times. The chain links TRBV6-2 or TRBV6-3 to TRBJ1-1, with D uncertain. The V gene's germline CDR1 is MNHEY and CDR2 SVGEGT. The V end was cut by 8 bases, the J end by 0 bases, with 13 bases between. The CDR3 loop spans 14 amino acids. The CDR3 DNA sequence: TGTGCCAGCGTGAGGTCCAACCTGAACACTGAAGCTTTCTTT. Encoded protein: CASVRSNLNTEAFF.

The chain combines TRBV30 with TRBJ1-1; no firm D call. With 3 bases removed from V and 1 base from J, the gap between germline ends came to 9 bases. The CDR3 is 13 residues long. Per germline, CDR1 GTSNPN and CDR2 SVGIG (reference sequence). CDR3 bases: TGTGCCTGGAGAGGGCCTCAGAACACTGAAGCTTTCTTT. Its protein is CAWRGPQNTEAFF.

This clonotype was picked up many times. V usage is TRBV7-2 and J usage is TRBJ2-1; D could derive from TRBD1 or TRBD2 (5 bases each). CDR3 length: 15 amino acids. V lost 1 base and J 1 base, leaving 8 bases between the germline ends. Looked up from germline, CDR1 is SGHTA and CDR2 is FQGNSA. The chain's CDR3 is CASSLDGGSYNEQFF. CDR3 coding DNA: TGTGCCAGCAGCTTAGATGGGGGATCCTACAATGAGCAGTTCTTC.

The CDR3 nucleotides are TGTGCCAGCAGCTTAGCCACAGGGGCGGATGGCTACACCTTC. It encodes CASSLATGADGYTF. V gene TRBV7-6 combines with J gene TRBJ1-2; 7 positions agree with TRBD1. CDR1 is SGHVS and CDR2 is FNYEAQ in the germline V gene. Germline trimming cut 0 bases from V and 6 bases from J; bases unmatched to any gene: 4. The CDR3 has 14 residues.

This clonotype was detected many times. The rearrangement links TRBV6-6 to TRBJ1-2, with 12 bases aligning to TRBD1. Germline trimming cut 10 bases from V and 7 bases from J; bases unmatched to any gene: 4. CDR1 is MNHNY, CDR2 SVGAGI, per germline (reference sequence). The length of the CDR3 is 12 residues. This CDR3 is CATGTGGLGYTF. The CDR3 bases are TGTGCCACTGGGACAGGGGGCCTTGGCTACACCTTC.

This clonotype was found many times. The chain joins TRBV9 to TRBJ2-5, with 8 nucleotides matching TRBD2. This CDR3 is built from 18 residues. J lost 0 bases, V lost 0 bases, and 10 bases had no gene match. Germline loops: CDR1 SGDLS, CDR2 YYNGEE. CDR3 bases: TGTGCCAGCAGCGTAGCGGGGGGGCAGGGTTTCCACCAAGAGACCCAGTACTTC. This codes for CASSVAGGQGFHQETQYF. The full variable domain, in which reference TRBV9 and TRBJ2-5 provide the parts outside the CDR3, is DSGVTQTPKHLITATGQRVTLRCSPRSGDLSVYWYQQSLDQGLQFLIQYYNGEERAKGNILERFSAQQFPDLHSELNLSSLELGDSALYFCASSVAGGQGFHQETQYFGPGTRLLVL.

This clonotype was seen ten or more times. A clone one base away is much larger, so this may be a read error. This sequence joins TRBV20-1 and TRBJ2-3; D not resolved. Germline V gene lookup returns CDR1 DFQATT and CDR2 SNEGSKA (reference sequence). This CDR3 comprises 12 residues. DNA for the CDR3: TGCAGGGCTAGAGAAATGACAGATACGCAGTATTTT. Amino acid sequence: CRAREMTDTQYF.

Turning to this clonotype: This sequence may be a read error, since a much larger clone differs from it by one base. The CDR3 DNA follows: TGTGCCAGCAGCCTTACAGGGCTCGGCTACGAGCAGTTCTTC. It encodes CASSLTGLGYEQFF. The V call is TRBV7-9, the J call TRBJ2-1; possible D gene TRBD1, 6 bases. The V end was cut by 5 bases, the J end by 10 bases, with 18 bases between. This CDR3 is 14 amino acids long. Germline V gives CDR1 SEHNR, CDR2 FQNEAQ (reference sequence).

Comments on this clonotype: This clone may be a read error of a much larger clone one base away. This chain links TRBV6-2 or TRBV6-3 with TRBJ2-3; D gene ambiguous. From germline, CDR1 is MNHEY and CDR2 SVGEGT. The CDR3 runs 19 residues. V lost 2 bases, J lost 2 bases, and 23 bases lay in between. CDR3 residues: CASSYDLGNCRWDTDTQYF. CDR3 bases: TGTGCCAGCAGTTACGATCTGGGTAACTGTAGATGGGACACAGATACGCAGTATTTT.

The DNA of the CDR3 is TGTGCCTGGAGTGCCGTAGCTCGTAGCAATCAGCCCCAGCATTTT. Its translation is CAWSAVARSNQPQHF. The rearrangement joins TRBV30 to TRBJ1-5; D is ambiguous. V was trimmed by 1 base and J by 0 bases, leaving 10 bases between them. Germline CDR1 reads GTSNPN; CDR2 reads SVGIG (reference sequence). The CDR3 totals 15 residues.

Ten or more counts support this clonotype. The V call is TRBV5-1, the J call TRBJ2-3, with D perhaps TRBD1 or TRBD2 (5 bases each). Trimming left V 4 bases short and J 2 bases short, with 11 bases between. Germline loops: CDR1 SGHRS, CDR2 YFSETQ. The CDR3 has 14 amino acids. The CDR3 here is CASSGGRFTDTQYF. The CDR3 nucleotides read TGCGCCAGCAGCGGGGGTCGCTTCACAGATACGCAGTATTTT.

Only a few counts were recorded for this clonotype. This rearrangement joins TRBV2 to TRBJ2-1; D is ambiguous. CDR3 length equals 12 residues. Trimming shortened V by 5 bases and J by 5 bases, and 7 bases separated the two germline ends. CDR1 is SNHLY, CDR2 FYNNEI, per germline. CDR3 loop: CASSNHNNEQFF. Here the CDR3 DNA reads TGTGCCAGCAGTAACCATAACAATGAGCAGTTCTTC.

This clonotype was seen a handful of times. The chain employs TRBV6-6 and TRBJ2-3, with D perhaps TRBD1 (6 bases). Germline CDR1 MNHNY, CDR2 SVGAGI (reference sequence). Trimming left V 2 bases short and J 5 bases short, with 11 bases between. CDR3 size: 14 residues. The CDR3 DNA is TGTGCCAGCAGTTACATCAGGGGCCAAGATACGCAGTATTTT. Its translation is CASSYIRGQDTQYF.

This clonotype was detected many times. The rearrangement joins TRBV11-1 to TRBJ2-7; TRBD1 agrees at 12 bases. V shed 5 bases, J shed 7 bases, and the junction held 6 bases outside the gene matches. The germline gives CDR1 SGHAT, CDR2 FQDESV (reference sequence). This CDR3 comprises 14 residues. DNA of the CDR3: TGTGCCAGCAGCCCAAGGGACAGGGGGCTTGAGCAGTACTTC. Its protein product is CASSPRDRGLEQYF. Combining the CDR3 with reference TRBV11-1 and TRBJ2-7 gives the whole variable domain EAEVAQSPRYKITEKSQAVAFWCDPISGHATLYWYRQILGQGPELLVQFQDESVVDDSQLPKDRFSAERLKGVDSTLKIQPAELGDSAMYLCASSPRDRGLEQYFGPGTRLTVT.

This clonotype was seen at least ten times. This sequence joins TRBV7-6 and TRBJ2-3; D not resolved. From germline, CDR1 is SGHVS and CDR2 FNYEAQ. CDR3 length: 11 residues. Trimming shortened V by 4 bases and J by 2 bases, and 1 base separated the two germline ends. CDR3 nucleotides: TGTGCCAGCAGCTCCACAGATACGCAGTATTTT. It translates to CASSSTDTQYF.